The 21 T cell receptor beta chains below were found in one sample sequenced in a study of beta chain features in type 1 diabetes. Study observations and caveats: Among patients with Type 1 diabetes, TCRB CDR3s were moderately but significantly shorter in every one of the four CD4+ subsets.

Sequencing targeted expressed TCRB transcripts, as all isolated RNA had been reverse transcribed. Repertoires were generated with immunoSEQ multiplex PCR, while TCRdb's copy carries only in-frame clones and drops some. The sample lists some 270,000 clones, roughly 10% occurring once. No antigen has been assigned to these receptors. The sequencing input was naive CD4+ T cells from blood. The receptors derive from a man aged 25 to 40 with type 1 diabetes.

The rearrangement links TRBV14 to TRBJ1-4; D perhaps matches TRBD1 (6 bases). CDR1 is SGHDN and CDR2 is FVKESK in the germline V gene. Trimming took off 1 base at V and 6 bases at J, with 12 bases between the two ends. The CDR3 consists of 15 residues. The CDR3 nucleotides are TGTGCCAGCAGCCAAGTGGCAGGGGAGCATGAAAAACTGTTTTTT. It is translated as CASSQVAGEHEKLFF.

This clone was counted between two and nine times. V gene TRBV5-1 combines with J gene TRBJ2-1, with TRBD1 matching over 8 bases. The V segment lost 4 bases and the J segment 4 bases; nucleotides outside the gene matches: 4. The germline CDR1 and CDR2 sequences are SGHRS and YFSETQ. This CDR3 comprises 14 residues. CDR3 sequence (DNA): TGCGCCAGCAGCAAGGACAGGGAGTACAATGAGCAGTTCTTC. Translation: CASSKDREYNEQFF.

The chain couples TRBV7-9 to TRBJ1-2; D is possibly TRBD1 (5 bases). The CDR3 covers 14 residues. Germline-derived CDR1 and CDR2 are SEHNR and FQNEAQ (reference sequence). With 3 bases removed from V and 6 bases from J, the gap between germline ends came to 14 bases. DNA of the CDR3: TGTGCCAGCAGCTTCGGGGGAGCGCAGGATGGCTACACCTTC. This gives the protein CASSFGGAQDGYTF.

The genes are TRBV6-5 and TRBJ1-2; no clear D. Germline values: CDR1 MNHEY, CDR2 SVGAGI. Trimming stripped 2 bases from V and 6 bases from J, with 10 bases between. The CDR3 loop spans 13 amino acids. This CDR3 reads CASSYPGSDGYTF. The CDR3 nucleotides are TGTGCCAGCAGTTACCCCGGGTCTGATGGCTACACCTTC.

The CDR3 protein is CASSLRTGPLDTQYF. CDR3 nucleotide sequence: TGTGCCAGCAGCCTACGGACAGGGCCACTGGATACGCAGTATTTT. V is TRBV11-3 and J is TRBJ2-3; 8 nucleotides agree with TRBD1. CDR3 length: 15 amino acids. Trimming removed 5 bases from V and 6 bases from J; junction bases left unmatched: 10. The germline CDR1 and CDR2 sequences are SGHNT and YENEEA.

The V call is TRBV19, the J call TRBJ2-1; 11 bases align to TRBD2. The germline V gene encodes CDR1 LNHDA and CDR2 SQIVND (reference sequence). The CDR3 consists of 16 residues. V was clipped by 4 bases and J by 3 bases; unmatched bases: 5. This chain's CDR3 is CASSSLAGGYYNEQFF. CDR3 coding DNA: TGTGCCAGTAGTAGTCTAGCGGGGGGATACTACAATGAGCAGTTCTTC.

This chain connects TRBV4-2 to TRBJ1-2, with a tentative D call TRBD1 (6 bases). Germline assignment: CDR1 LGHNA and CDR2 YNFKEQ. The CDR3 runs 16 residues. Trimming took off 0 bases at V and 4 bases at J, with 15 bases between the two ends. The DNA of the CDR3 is TGTGCCAGCAGCCAAGACGTCGGGGGGGGCGGCTATGGCTACACCTTC. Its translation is CASSQDVGGGGYGYTF.

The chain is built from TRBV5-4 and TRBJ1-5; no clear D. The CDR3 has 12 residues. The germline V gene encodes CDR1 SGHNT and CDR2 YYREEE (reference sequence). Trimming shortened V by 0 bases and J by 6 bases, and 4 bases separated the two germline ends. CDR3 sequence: CASSLDSQPQHF. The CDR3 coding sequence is TGTGCCAGCAGCTTGGACAGTCAGCCCCAGCATTTT.

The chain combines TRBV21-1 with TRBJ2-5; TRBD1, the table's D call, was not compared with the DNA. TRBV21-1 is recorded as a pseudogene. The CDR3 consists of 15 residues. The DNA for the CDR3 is TGTGCCAGCAGCGACCGGAGACAGGGAGGATGGACCCAGTACTTC. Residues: CASSDRRQGGWTQYF.

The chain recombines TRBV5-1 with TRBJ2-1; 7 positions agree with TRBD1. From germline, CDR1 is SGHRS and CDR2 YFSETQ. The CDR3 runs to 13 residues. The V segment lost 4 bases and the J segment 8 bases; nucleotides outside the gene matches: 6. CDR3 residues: CASSQTGFHEQFF. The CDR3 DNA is TGCGCCAGCAGCCAGACAGGGTTCCATGAGCAGTTCTTC.

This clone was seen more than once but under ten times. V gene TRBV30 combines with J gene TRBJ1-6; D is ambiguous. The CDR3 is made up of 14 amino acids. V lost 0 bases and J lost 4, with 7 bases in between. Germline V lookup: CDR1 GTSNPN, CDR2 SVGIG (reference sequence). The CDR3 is CAWSVLGYNSPLHF. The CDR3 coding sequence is TGTGCCTGGAGTGTACTCGGGTATAATTCACCCCTCCACTTT.

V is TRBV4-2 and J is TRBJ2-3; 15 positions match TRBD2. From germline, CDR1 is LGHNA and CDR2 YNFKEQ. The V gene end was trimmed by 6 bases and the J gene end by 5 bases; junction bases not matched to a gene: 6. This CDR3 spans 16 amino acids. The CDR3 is CASSRTSGGAGDTQYF. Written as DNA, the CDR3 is TGTGCCAGCAGTAGGACTAGCGGGGGGGCCGGAGATACGCAGTATTTT.

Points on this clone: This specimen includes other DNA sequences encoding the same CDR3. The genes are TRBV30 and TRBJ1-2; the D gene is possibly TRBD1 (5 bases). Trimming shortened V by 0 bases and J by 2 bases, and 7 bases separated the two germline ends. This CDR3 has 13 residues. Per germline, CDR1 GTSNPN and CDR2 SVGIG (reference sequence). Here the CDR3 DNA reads TGTGCCTGGAGTGTACGGGGGAACTATGGCTACACCTTC. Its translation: CAWSVRGNYGYTF.

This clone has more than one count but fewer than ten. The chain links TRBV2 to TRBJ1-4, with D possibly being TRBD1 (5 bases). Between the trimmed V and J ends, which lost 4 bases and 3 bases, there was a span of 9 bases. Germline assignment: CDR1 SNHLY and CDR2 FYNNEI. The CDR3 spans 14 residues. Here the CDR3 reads CASSGQSANEKLFF. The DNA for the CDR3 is TGTGCCAGCAGTGGACAGTCGGCTAATGAAAAACTGTTTTTT.

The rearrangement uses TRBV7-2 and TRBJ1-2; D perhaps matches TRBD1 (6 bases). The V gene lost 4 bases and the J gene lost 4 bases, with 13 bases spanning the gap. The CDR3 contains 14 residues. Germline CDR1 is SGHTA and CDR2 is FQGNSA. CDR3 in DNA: TGTGCCAGCAGCTCGAAAGGACAGAGCTATGGCTACACCTTC. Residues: CASSSKGQSYGYTF.

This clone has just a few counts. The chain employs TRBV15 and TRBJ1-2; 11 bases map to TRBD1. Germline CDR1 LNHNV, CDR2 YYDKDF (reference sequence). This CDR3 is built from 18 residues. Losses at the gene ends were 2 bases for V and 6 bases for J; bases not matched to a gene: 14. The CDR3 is CATSRRTTWTGGVDGYTF. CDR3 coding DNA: TGTGCCACCAGCAGACGGACAACCTGGACAGGGGGCGTGGATGGCTACACCTTC.

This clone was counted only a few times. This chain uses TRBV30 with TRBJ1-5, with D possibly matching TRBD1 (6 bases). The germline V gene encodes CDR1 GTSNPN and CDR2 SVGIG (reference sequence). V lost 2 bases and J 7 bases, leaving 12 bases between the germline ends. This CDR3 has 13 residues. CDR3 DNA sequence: TGTGCCTGGAGTCCAGGGGACGGGCAGCCCCAGCATTTT. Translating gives CAWSPGDGQPQHF.

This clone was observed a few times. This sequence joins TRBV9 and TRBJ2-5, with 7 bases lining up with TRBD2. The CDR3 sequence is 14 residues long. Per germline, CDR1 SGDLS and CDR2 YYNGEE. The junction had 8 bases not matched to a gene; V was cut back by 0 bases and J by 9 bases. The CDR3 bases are TGTGCCAGCAGCGTAGACGGGCAAGGGAGGGCCCAGTACTTC. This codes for CASSVDGQGRAQYF.

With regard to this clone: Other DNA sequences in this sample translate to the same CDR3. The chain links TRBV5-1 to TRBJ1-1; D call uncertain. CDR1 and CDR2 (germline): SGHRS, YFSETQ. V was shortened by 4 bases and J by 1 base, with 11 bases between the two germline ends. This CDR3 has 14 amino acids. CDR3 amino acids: CASSLGPGNTEAFF. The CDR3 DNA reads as TGCGCCAGCAGCCTGGGCCCGGGGAACACTGAAGCTTTCTTT.

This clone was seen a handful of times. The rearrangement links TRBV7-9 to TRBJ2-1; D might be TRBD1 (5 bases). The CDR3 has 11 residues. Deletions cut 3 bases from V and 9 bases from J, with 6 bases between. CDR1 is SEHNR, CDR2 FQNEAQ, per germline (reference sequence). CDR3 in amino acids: CASSLDTEQFF. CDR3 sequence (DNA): TGTGCCAGCAGCTTGGACACTGAGCAGTTCTTC.

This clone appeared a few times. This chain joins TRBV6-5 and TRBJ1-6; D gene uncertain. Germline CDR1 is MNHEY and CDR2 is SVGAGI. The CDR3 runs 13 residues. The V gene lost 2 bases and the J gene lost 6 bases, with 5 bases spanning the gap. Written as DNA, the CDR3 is TGTGCCAGCAGTTACGGCAGTAATTCACCCCTCCACTTT. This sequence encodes CASSYGSNSPLHF.